This entry lists 3 T cell receptor beta chains sequenced from one sample in a study of tumor-infiltrating lymphocytes in primary liver carcinoma. Unsorted whole blood yielded the blood RNA, and germline DNA was also extracted. Starting from 450 to 500 ng of total RNA, TCR beta cDNA was produced with a primer in the constant region. ARM-PCR was slightly modified, and three nested multiplex PCR rounds with it gave rise to the TCR beta libraries. Running 9 to 11 cycles apiece, the first two PCR rounds relied on TRBV1-TRBV30 forward primers together with a C-beta reverse primer. TCRdb passed the multiplex PCR reads through MiXCR, listing each CDR3 protein once. The sample consists of fewer than 250,000 distinct CDR3 sequences, less than 65% of them appearing once. Input material: peripheral blood. The receptor source for this set is an older woman with primary liver carcinoma and hepatitis B virus infection.

In the case of this clonotype: A read error may explain this, as a much larger clone is one base away. The chain combines TRBV4-1 with TRBJ1-1; 7 bases map to TRBD1. The CDR3 spans 14 residues. Germline V CDR1 and CDR2: MGHRA, YSYEKL. CDR3 protein: CASSPGGLFAEASF. The CDR3 coding sequence is TGCGCCAGCAGCCCAGGGGGGTTGTTCGCTGAAGCTTCCTTT.

V usage is TRBV6-1 and J usage is TRBJ1-5; no definite D call. The V end lost 4 bases, the J end lost 3 bases, and 10 bases lay between the germline ends. The CDR3 loop spans 14 amino acids. Germline CDR1 reads MNHNS; CDR2 reads SASEGT. CDR3 sequence reads: CASSVRDSNQPQHF. CDR3 DNA sequence: TGTGCCAGCAGTGTCCGGGATTCCAATCAGCCCCAGCATTTT.

This clonotype was recorded at least ten times. This sequence joins TRBV4-1 and TRBJ2-1, with TRBD2 matching over 7 bases. CDR1 and CDR2 from the germline V gene are MGHRA and YSYEKL. The CDR3 totals 12 residues. Trimming cost V 1 base and J 14 bases; bases outside gene matches: 5. The chain's CDR3 is CASSQVAGVKFF. CDR3 bases: TGCGCCAGCAGCCAAGTGGCGGGAGTGAAGTTCTTC.